One and the same sample provided the 14 T cell receptor beta chains below, sequenced in a study of T cells after yellow fever vaccination (dated by TCRdb to about 2019). The treatment or condition label corresponds to: live attenuated yellow fever vaccine strain. Library preparation was by 5' RACE. Reads for this sample came from an Illumina HiSeq 2500. TCRdb reprocessing: public reads trimmed at Q25 with fastp, clones called with MiXCR, in-frame beta chains kept. A single entry per CDR3 protein holds the most common genes and DNA from its merged rows. The sample includes 200,000 to 300,000 distinct CDR3 sequences, with 10% to 15% observed a single time. The ten largest clones take up roughly 0.5% of the sample. The specimen comprised CD4+ T cells sorted from PBMCs, sampled 45 days after the yellow fever booster vaccination. The receptors here all came from a man aged 30-40 years who received the YFV17D yellow fever vaccine.

The genes are TRBV4-2 and TRBJ2-1, with a weak D call TRBD2 (6 bases). V lost 10 bases and J lost 6, with 16 bases in between. Germline values: CDR1 LGHNA, CDR2 YNFKEQ. The CDR3 length is 13 residues. This CDR3 is CAIGGAKINEQFF. In DNA form, the CDR3 reads TGTGCCATTGGCGGGGCGAAGATCAATGAGCAGTTCTTC.

This clonotype appeared many times. V usage is TRBV29-1 and J usage is TRBJ1-3; D is ambiguous. Germline V gene sequence: CDR1 SQVTM, CDR2 ANQGSEA. V gave up 7 bases and J gave up 2 bases, with 12 bases separating them. The CDR3 totals 13 residues. The DNA of the CDR3 is TGCAGCGCCCTATCGGGAACTGGAAACACCATATATTTT. Amino acid sequence: CSALSGTGNTIYF. The entire variable domain, with the rest obtained from reference TRBV29-1 and TRBJ1-3, is as follows: SAVISQKPSRDICQRGTSLTIQCQVDSQVTMMFWYRQQPGQSLTLIATANQGSEATYESGFVIDKFPISRPNLTFSTLTVSNMSPEDSSIYLCSALSGTGNTIYFGEGSWLTVV.

This clonotype was found a few times. The rearrangement links TRBV7-2 to TRBJ2-2, with D unresolved. The V end lost 5 bases, the J end lost 6 bases, and 13 bases lay between the germline ends. The length of the CDR3 is 14 residues. CDR1 is SGHTA, CDR2 FQGNSA, per germline. The DNA of the CDR3 is TGTGCCAGCAGCCCCTACGGGTTGCCCGGGGAGCTGTTTTTT. This codes for CASSPYGLPGELFF.

This clonotype occurred a few times. The V call is TRBV28, the J call TRBJ2-1, with TRBD2 as a possible D gene (6 bases). Germline CDR1 MDHEN, CDR2 SYDVKM. Trimming removed 6 bases at V and 7 bases at J, with 16 bases between. This CDR3 spans 14 amino acids. Here the CDR3 DNA reads TGTGCCAGCAGGGTTGTGGCGGGGCTGAATGAGCAGTTCTTC. This sequence encodes CASRVVAGLNEQFF. The whole variable domain, remainder taken from reference TRBV28 and TRBJ2-1, is DVKVTQSSRYLVKRTGEKVFLECVQDMDHENMFWYRQDPGLGLRLIYFSYDVKMKEKGDIPEGYSVSREKKERFSLILESASTNQTSMYLCASRVVAGLNEQFFGPGTRLTVL.

This clonotype was detected many times. The gene calls are TRBV7-8 and TRBJ2-7; 8 bases are shared with TRBD2. Germline loops: CDR1 SGHVS, CDR2 FQNEAQ. Trimming removed 5 bases from V and 3 bases from J; junction bases left unmatched: 9. The CDR3 runs 15 residues. The CDR3 DNA reads as TGTGCCAGCAGCCGCACACTAGCGGAGGACTACGAGCAGTACTTC. This gives the protein CASSRTLAEDYEQYF. Drawing the rest from reference TRBV7-8 and TRBJ2-7, the complete variable domain is GAGVSQSPRYKVAKRGQDVALRCDPISGHVSLFWYQQALGQGPEFLTYFQNEAQLDKSGLPSDRFFAERPEGSVSTLKIQRTQQEDSAVYLCASSRTLAEDYEQYFGPGTRLTVT.

This rearrangement joins TRBV5-5 to TRBJ2-5; D could derive from TRBD1 or TRBD2 (5 bases each). V lost 5 bases, J lost 5 bases, and 13 bases lay in between. This CDR3 is built from 13 residues. Germline V gene sequence: CDR1 SGHKS, CDR2 YYEKEE (reference sequence). CDR3 sequence reads: CASSGDPRETQYF. CDR3 DNA: TGTGCCAGCAGTGGGGACCCCCGGGAGACCCAGTACTTC.

This clonotype was counted between two and nine times. Since the CDR3 does not end with the conserved phenylalanine or tryptophan, this likely comes from a read error. The DNA is left out, because the CDR3 cannot be placed on it with certainty; the CDR3 is given as TCRdb lists it. The chain carries TRBV28 and TRBJ2-4; no DNA check was done on the table's D call, TRBD1. The germline gives CDR1 MDHEN, CDR2 SYDVKM. The CDR3 contains 11 residues when both ends are counted. The CDR3 here is CASRDGQRFFV.

The chain uses TRBV3-1 and TRBJ2-7, with 9 nucleotides matching TRBD2. The V gene end was trimmed by 1 base and the J gene end by 3 bases; junction bases not matched to a gene: 1. Looked up from germline, CDR1 is LGHDT and CDR2 is YNNKEL (reference sequence). This CDR3 has 14 amino acids. Here the CDR3 reads CASSQGLAVYEQYF. The DNA for the CDR3 is TGTGCCAGCAGCCAAGGACTAGCGGTCTACGAGCAGTACTTC.

This chain links TRBV7-8 with TRBJ1-6; D not certain. Trimming shortened V by 0 bases and J by 9 bases, and 9 bases separated the two germline ends. Germline values: CDR1 SGHVS, CDR2 FQNEAQ. The CDR3 totals 14 residues. The CDR3 region is CASSLAKRGSPLHF. The CDR3 bases are TGTGCCAGCAGCTTAGCTAAACGCGGTTCACCCCTCCACTTT. Full variable domain (outside the CDR3, taken from reference TRBV7-8 and TRBJ1-6): GAGVSQSPRYKVAKRGQDVALRCDPISGHVSLFWYQQALGQGPEFLTYFQNEAQLDKSGLPSDRFFAERPEGSVSTLKIQRTQQEDSAVYLCASSLAKRGSPLHFGNGTRLTVT.

This clonotype was counted a few times. The chain links TRBV19 to TRBJ2-1; D is undetermined. Trimming took 5 bases from V and 6 from J, leaving 20 bases between them. Germline V CDR1 and CDR2: LNHDA, SQIVND (reference sequence). This CDR3 spans 16 amino acids. The CDR3 coding sequence is TGTGCCAGTAGTGAGTGGAGCCGAGGTCGTTCCAATGAGCAGTTCTTC. It codes for CASSEWSRGRSNEQFF.

This clonotype showed up just a few times. The rearrangement uses TRBV7-2 and TRBJ2-7, with 8 positions matching TRBD2. The J segment lost 1 base and the V segment lost 5 bases, leaving 7 bases of the junction unmatched. CDR3 size: 15 residues. Germline V gene lookup returns CDR1 SGHTA and CDR2 FQGNSA. The CDR3, as DNA: TGTGCCAGCAGCCTACTAACTAGCGGTTCCTACGAGCAGTACTTC. Amino acid sequence: CASSLLTSGSYEQYF.

The rearrangement links TRBV5-1 to TRBJ2-1; no clear D. The germline V gene encodes CDR1 SGHRS and CDR2 YFSETQ. V lost 2 bases to trimming and J lost 6 bases, with 9 bases between them. The CDR3 has 13 residues. The CDR3 reads CASSFLVRNEQFF. Here the CDR3 DNA reads TGCGCCAGCAGCTTTCTAGTCCGCAATGAGCAGTTCTTC.

V usage is TRBV20-1 and J usage is TRBJ2-1; the match to TRBD2 covers 11 bases. V trimming: 0 bases; J trimming: 4 bases; junction bases outside the gene matches: 8. This CDR3 has 17 amino acids. The V gene's germline CDR1 is DFQATT and CDR2 SNEGSKA (reference sequence). As DNA, the CDR3 is TGCAGTGCTAGAGATCTCACCGGGACTAGCGGATACAATGAGCAGTTCTTC. This sequence encodes CSARDLTGTSGYNEQFF.

This clonotype was seen many times. This chain uses TRBV29-1 with TRBJ2-1, with TRBD1 as a possible D gene (5 bases). Per germline, CDR1 SQVTM and CDR2 ANQGSEA. This CDR3 spans 12 amino acids. The germline V and J ends were trimmed by 7 bases and 3 bases, with 10 bases remaining between them. The CDR3, as DNA: TGCAGCGGCCTGCAGGGCTACAATGAGCAGTTCTTC. Its protein product is CSGLQGYNEQFF.